The 25 T cell receptor beta chains below all came from one sample that was sequenced in a study of Graves' ophthalmopathy and Graves' hyperthyroidism. RNA transcripts served as template for amplifying TCR beta CDR3 sequences. HTBI primers served in a first-round RT-PCR, which a second-round multiplex PCR followed. TCRdb processed the multiplex PCR reads anew with MiXCR; each CDR3 protein has one entry. The sample shows about 550,000 distinct CDR3 sequences, roughly 40% of them seen only once. The sequenced sample was peripheral blood or thyroid tissue (not recorded which). These receptors were obtained from an adult man with Graves' hyperthyroidism.

The chain has TRBV19 and TRBJ1-5; D possibly corresponds to TRBD1 (5 bases). CDR3 size: 15 residues. Trimming shortened V by 3 bases and J by 8 bases, and 17 bases separated the two germline ends. The germline CDR1 and CDR2 sequences are LNHDA and SQIVND (reference sequence). Here the CDR3 reads CASSIRGPFYEPQHF. CDR3 DNA sequence: TGTGCCAGTAGTATTCGGGGACCCTTCTATGAGCCCCAGCATTTT.

This clonotype was picked up many times. The rearrangement links TRBV10-2 to TRBJ1-2; TRBD1 matches at 7 bases. Germline lookup yields CDR1 WSHSY and CDR2 SAAADI. With 2 bases clipped from V and 8 bases from J, the junction kept 8 bases outside the gene matches. The CDR3 covers 14 residues. CDR3 nucleotides: TGCGCCAGCAGTGAGACAGGGGCAGTAAGCGGCTACACCTTC. This translates into CASSETGAVSGYTF.

This clonotype was seen repeatedly, ten times or more. This rearrangement joins TRBV14 to TRBJ1-6; D is ambiguous. The CDR3 is 12 residues long. Germline assignment: CDR1 SGHDN and CDR2 FVKESK. The V end lost 1 base, the J end lost 12 bases, and 7 bases lay between the germline ends. CDR3 DNA sequence: TGTGCCAGCAGCCAAGTTTCCGGACCCCTCCACTTT. Translated: CASSQVSGPLHF.

Comments on this clonotype: A clone one base away is much larger, so this may be a read error. V is TRBV20-1 and J is TRBJ1-5; D gene unclear. Germline values: CDR1 DFQATT, CDR2 SNEGSKA (reference sequence). CDR3 size: 13 residues. The CDR3 reads CSANINSNQPRHF. CDR3 in DNA: TGCAGTGCTAACATCAATAGCAATCAGCCCCGGCATTTT.

There are many counts of this clonotype. The chain recombines TRBV6-1 with TRBJ1-5; tentative D call: TRBD1 (5 bases). This CDR3 is built from 15 residues. CDR1 MNHNS and CDR2 SASEGT come from the germline V gene. Trimming stripped 6 bases from V and 0 bases from J, with 12 bases between. In DNA form, the CDR3 reads TGTGCCAGCAGACAGGTTTTGTTTAGCAATCAGCCCCAGCATTTT. The encoded protein is CASRQVLFSNQPQHF.

This clonotype showed up just a few times. V usage is TRBV11-1 and J usage is TRBJ1-1; TRBD1 might be the D (6 bases). Deletions cut 5 bases from V and 11 bases from J, with 24 bases between. The CDR3 runs to 15 residues. Germline lookup yields CDR1 SGHAT and CDR2 FQDESV (reference sequence). The chain's CDR3 is CASSTNRASGRGAFF. In DNA form, the CDR3 reads TGTGCCAGCAGCACAAACAGGGCTTCGGGTCGAGGGGCTTTCTTT.

This rearrangement joins TRBV12-3 or TRBV12-4 to TRBJ2-3; possibly TRBD2 for D (5 bases). V dropped 7 bases and J dropped 8 bases, with 10 bases sitting between them. CDR3 length equals 11 residues. This CDR3 reads CASNPGVTQYF. CDR3 bases: TGTGCCAGCAATCCCGGGGTTACGCAGTATTTT.

In this sample, this clonotype turned up many times. J is TRBJ1-5 and V is TRBV12-3 or TRBV12-4, with TRBD1 matching over 11 bases. The V segment lost 6 bases and the J segment 0 bases; nucleotides outside the gene matches: 7. The CDR3 runs 17 residues. The CDR3 sequence is CASRPGTGGLSNQPQHF. The CDR3 coding sequence is TGTGCCAGCAGACCCGGGACAGGGGGGCTTAGCAATCAGCCCCAGCATTTT.

This clonotype was seen at least ten times. The genes are TRBV29-1 and TRBJ1-2; tentative D call: TRBD1 (5 bases). V shed 4 bases and J shed 4 bases, with 10 bases lying between them. Germline CDR1 and CDR2: SQVTM and ANQGSEA. CDR3 length: 12 amino acids. Here the CDR3 DNA reads TGCAGCGTTGGGGACGGAAGCTATGGCTACACCTTC. The encoded protein is CSVGDGSYGYTF.

This clonotype was seen repeatedly, ten times or more. The J gene is TRBJ2-7, the V gene TRBV10-2, with 11 bases fitting TRBD2. Germline V gives CDR1 WSHSY, CDR2 SAAADI. The CDR3 contains 15 residues. The junction had 4 bases not matched to a gene; V was cut back by 6 bases and J by 0 bases. Here the CDR3 DNA reads TGCGCCAGCAGATTACTAGCGGGGGACTCCTACGAGCAGTACTTC. It encodes CASRLLAGDSYEQYF.

The chain joins TRBV12-3 or TRBV12-4 to TRBJ2-5; 10 nucleotides line up with TRBD1. The V segment lost 2 bases and the J segment 5 bases; nucleotides outside the gene matches: 8. The CDR3 sequence is 16 residues long. Here the CDR3 reads CASSLFSTGGRETQYF. CDR3 in DNA: TGTGCCAGCAGTTTATTCTCGACAGGGGGCAGGGAGACCCAGTACTTC.

Worth noting for this clonotype: Because it lacks the conserved phenylalanine or tryptophan at the end, this CDR3 is likely a read error. Because the CDR3's place on the DNA is in doubt, the DNA is left out and the CDR3 is given as listed by TCRdb. The CDR3 protein is CSVERLAG. The rearrangement links TRBV29-1 to TRBJ2-7; the table's D call of TRBD2 was not tested on the DNA. 8 amino acids form the CDR3, both terminal residues included. Germline V gene data show CDR1 as SQVTM and CDR2 as ANQGSEA.

This clonotype came up many times. This chain connects TRBV10-3 to TRBJ2-7; 12 positions agree with TRBD1. Germline loops: CDR1 ENHRY, CDR2 SYGVKD. J gave up 6 bases and V 8 bases, and 5 bases lay outside the gene matches. CDR3 size: 13 residues. The DNA of the CDR3 is TGTGCCATCGCCGGGACAGGGGGCATCGAGCAGTACTTC. Translating it yields CAIAGTGGIEQYF.

This chain links TRBV28 with TRBJ1-1; TRBD1 agrees at 9 bases. CDR3 size: 15 residues. J gave up 5 bases and V 6 bases, and 10 bases lay outside the gene matches. From germline, CDR1 is MDHEN and CDR2 SYDVKM. CDR3 nucleotide sequence: TGTGCCAGCAGCCCATACGGGACAGGGAGAACTGAAGCTTTCTTT. It yields the protein CASSPYGTGRTEAFF.

V is TRBV29-1 and J is TRBJ2-6; 10 bases match TRBD1. The CDR3 is made up of 12 amino acids. Per the germline V gene, CDR1 is SQVTM and CDR2 is ANQGSEA. J was trimmed by 11 bases and V by 6 bases; bases with no gene match: 4. CDR3 amino acids: CSVMTGGYVLTF. The CDR3 DNA reads as TGCAGCGTCATGACAGGGGGCTACGTCCTGACTTTC.

In its sample, this clonotype was seen many times. This chain links TRBV6-6 with TRBJ2-7, with D possibly TRBD1 on 6 matching bases. V gave up 5 bases and J gave up 3 bases, with 14 bases separating them. The CDR3 runs 14 residues. Germline V lookup: CDR1 MNHNY, CDR2 SVGAGI (reference sequence). The DNA for the CDR3 is TGTGCCAGCAGTCCCCAGGGGAAGTACTACGAGCAGTACTTC. It specifies CASSPQGKYYEQYF.

This clonotype was picked up many times. The rearrangement links TRBV25-1 to TRBJ1-1; 7 bases agree with TRBD1. Losses at the gene ends were 0 bases for V and 4 bases for J; bases not matched to a gene: 11. Germline V gene data show CDR1 as MGHDK and CDR2 as SYGVNS. The CDR3 contains 17 residues. The CDR3, as DNA: TGTGCCAGCAGTGAATATTTGGGGACAGACTTGAGCACTGAAGCTTTCTTT. It specifies CASSEYLGTDLSTEAFF.

The sample holds a few counts of this clonotype. This chain connects TRBV27 to TRBJ1-2; D ambiguous. Deletions cut 7 bases from V and 0 bases from J, with 9 bases between. Germline V gives CDR1 MNHEY, CDR2 SMNVEV (reference sequence). The CDR3 spans 13 residues. CDR3 DNA: TGTGCCAGCACCACTGCAGCTAACTATGGCTACACCTTC. Protein: CASTTAANYGYTF.

This clonotype was counted many times. The V call is TRBV7-2, the J call TRBJ1-3, with no clear D. The CDR3 spans 14 residues. Germline assignment: CDR1 SGHTA and CDR2 FQGNSA. V lost 3 bases and J 0 bases, leaving 6 bases between the germline ends. In nucleotides, the CDR3 is TGTGCCAGCAGCTTCACGGGCTCTGGAAACACCATATATTTT. Its translation is CASSFTGSGNTIYF.

The chain employs TRBV7-9 and TRBJ2-7; D remains unclear. The CDR3 length is 14 residues. V was clipped by 2 bases and J by 5 bases, with 13 bases between them. The germline V gene has CDR1 SEHNR and CDR2 FQNEAQ (reference sequence). CDR3 in DNA: TGTGCCAGCAGCTTAATACCCGACGCCCACGAGCAGTACTTC. Translating it yields CASSLIPDAHEQYF.

This clonotype was seen more than once but under ten times. V gene TRBV5-1 combines with J gene TRBJ2-7; a possible D gene is TRBD2 (6 bases). CDR1 and CDR2 from the germline V gene are SGHRS and YFSETQ. The CDR3 is 13 residues long. Trimming shortened V by 3 bases and J by 3 bases, and 10 bases separated the two germline ends. DNA for the CDR3: TGCGCCAGCAGCTCGTTAGCGGACTACGAGCAGTACTTC. This encodes CASSSLADYEQYF.

In this sample, this clonotype turned up once. No conserved phenylalanine or tryptophan ends this CDR3, so it is likely a read error. It is unclear where the CDR3 begins or ends on the DNA, so no DNA is shown, and the CDR3 is as TCRdb lists it. The chain couples TRBV10-3 to TRBJ1-1. Germline V CDR1 and CDR2: ENHRY, SYGVKD. The CDR3 numbers 8 amino acids, ends counted. The chain's CDR3 is CAISDLAV.

Of note for this clonotype: A much larger clone is a single base away; this may be a read error. The chain combines TRBV4-2 with TRBJ1-1, with 10 nucleotides matching TRBD1. This CDR3 region has 15 residues. Germline values: CDR1 LGHNA, CDR2 YNFKEQ. The CDR3: CASSQPGQGYTEALF. CDR3 coding DNA: TGTGCCAGCAGCCAACCGGGACAGGGGTACACTGAAGCTCTCTTT.

This clonotype was recorded many times. The genes are TRBV12-3 or TRBV12-4 and TRBJ1-5; no definite D call. The ends were cut back, 6 bases at V and 4 bases at J, with 10 bases in the middle. CDR3 length: 13 amino acids. CDR3 in amino acids: CASSPTYNQPQHF. DNA for the CDR3: TGTGCCAGCAGCCCCACATATAATCAGCCCCAGCATTTT.

This clonotype appeared many times. This rearrangement joins TRBV6-5 to TRBJ1-5, with 8 bases lining up with TRBD1. CDR1 is MNHEY, CDR2 SVGAGI, per germline. V was pared by 6 bases and J by 3 bases, with 4 bases of the junction left unmatched. The CDR3 is made up of 14 amino acids. CDR3 sequence (DNA): TGTGCCAGCAGACGGACAGGGACCAATCAGCCCCAGCATTTT. Translation gives CASRRTGTNQPQHF.